This T cell receptor beta chain derives from a study of response to subunit inactivated influenza vaccine. Study results and caveats: The authors proposed limited new T cell recruitment per seasonal influenza vaccination.

Concerning this clonotype itself: Its specificity is unknown.

This CDR3 spans 14 amino acids. From germline, CDR1 is SEHNR and CDR2 FQNEAQ (reference sequence). After removal of 5 bases from V and 4 bases from J, the junction contained 3 bases not matched to a gene. TCRdb passed the RT-PCR reads through MiXCR, listing each CDR3 protein once. The data contain around 200,000 distinct CDR3 sequences, around 9% of them singletons. The sequences come from non-naive T cells sorted from PBMCs, collected on the day of vaccination. The gene calls are TRBV7-9 and TRBJ1-1; 11 nucleotides agree with TRBD1. This TCR was recovered from a man aged 45-65 years who received an inactivated influenza vaccine. CDR3 in DNA: TGTGCCAGCAGCGAGGGACAGGGGGTCACTGAAGCTTTCTTT. The encoded protein is CASSEGQGVTEAFF. Variable domain in full (rest from reference TRBV7-9 and TRBJ1-1): DTGVSQNPRHKITKRGQNVTFRCDPISEHNRLYWYRQTLGQGPEFLTYFQNEAQLEKSRLLSDRFSAERPKGSFSTLEIQRTEQGDSAMYLCASSEGQGVTEAFFGQGTRLTVV.